This T cell receptor beta chain was sequenced for a study of regulatory T cells in long-lasting Graves disease (dated by TCRdb to 2020 to 2022). About the full investigation: Newly diagnosed Graves' disease patients had taken antithyroid drugs for less than 3 months. The study took place in China and was registered as a clinical trial. This study used TCR sequencing and RNA sequencing of peripheral blood to compare persistent Graves' disease patients against newly diagnosed Graves' disease patients. A total of roughly 35 samples underwent TCR sequencing, from roughly 13 patients with persistent Graves' disease and roughly 20 patients with newly diagnosed Graves' disease.

General findings and caveats noted by the study authors: Preferential use of TRBV28, TRBJ1-2 and TRBJ2-5 was observed in persistent disease, whereas TRBV20-1 and TRBJ2-1 were favored in newly diagnosed disease. Persistent patients shared more public clonotypes among themselves (around 2,800) than newly diagnosed patients did (over 900). Compared with newly diagnosed patients, patients with persistent Graves' disease had lower TCR Shannon entropy and fewer highly expanded clones, which suggests clonal expansion. Only the TCR beta chain was sequenced and analyzed. As a limitation, the authors acknowledged that the small sample size may reduce accuracy. Only peripheral blood was studied, because thyroid tissue, the primary lesion, was inaccessible.

What the time point label conveys for this sample: newly diagnosed GD, antithyroid drugs for less than 3 months. RNA was extracted from PBMCs in TRIzol for both TCR sequencing and RNA sequencing. The diagnosis of Graves' disease followed American Thyroid Association guidelines. Patients were recruited from an endocrinology department in Xi'an, China. Each patient gave around 9.2 milliliters of peripheral blood, collected in an EDTA anticoagulant tube. Ficoll Paque Plus density gradient separation was used to isolate PBMCs, and no additional T cell sorting was done. An Agilent 2100 Bioanalyzer and agarose gel were used to check RNA quality, and a NanoDrop 2000 was used to measure RNA concentration. Concerning this clonotype itself: What antigen it recognizes has not been identified. Base qualities are missing; no much larger clone stands one base away.

Libraries were made using multiplex PCR. Sequencing took place on an Illumina HiSeq 4000. iRepertoire HTBI primers and Arm-PCR amplification of CDR3 regions were used to construct TCR beta libraries. PCR products were gel purified before sequencing. The authors' pipeline ran thus. A total of some 60 TRBV and some 15 TRBJ segments were identified across samples and were used for gene usage analysis of CDR3 amino acid clonotypes. COPE and FqMerger were used to merge filtered high-quality paired reads into contigs. BLAST was used to align contigs to IMGT TRBV, TRBD and TRBJ reference genes, and CDR3 was defined according to IMGT. Highly expanded clones were defined as clonotypes with a frequency above 0.1%. Shannon entropy served as the measure of repertoire diversity, while the Gini coefficient captured V-J evenness. A clonotype was considered public if more than one individual shared it. The public reads were reanalyzed by TCRdb: fastp trimming at Q25, MiXCR alignment, in-frame beta chains only. A single entry per CDR3 protein holds the most common genes and DNA from its merged rows. The V and J calls reflect TCRdb's pipeline rather than the authors' work. The sample contains roughly 440,000 distinct CDR3 sequences, around 17% of them found a single time. Jointly, the top ten make up about 25% of the sample.

V drops 1 base and J drops 2 bases, leaving 4 bases in between. Including cysteine and phenylalanine, the CDR3 has 13 amino acids. Just CDR3 DNA is preserved here, 39 bases in frame from base 1. The CDR1 and CDR2 encoded by the germline V gene are SGHTA and FQGTGA. These data also featured in a second study, about T cells in Graves' hyperthyroidism and ophthalmopathy. The second study also describes: Graves' hyperthyroidism was defined as stable when no progression to ophthalmopathy occurred over 18 months of follow-up. Hyperthyroidism patients were aged 18 to 65 years and newly diagnosed, with disease duration of less than 2 months. Patients with uncontrolled infections, other autoimmune diseases, pregnancy or lactation were excluded. Diagnoses relied on clinical symptoms, serum thyroxine and TRAb, thyroid ultrasound and orbital computed tomography. The TCR CDR3 was subjected to a first round of RT-PCR using the HTBI primer set and the Qiagen OneStep RT-PCR kit. Most expanded thyroid clonotypes (frequency above 0.001) were also found in blood, which suggests that blood repertoires may mirror thyroid immune responses. A 13 V-J signature model separated ophthalmopathy from stable hyperthyroidism, with 87.88% sensitivity and 81% to 82% specificity in cross-validation and 80%/75% in testing. In validation, the model predicted progression to ophthalmopathy a median of roughly 6.5 months before onset, with about 70% sensitivity and more than 72% specificity. A discovery cohort of approximately 97 patients, about 40 with Graves' ophthalmopathy and more than 55 with stable Graves' hyperthyroidism, was used to find distinguishing TCR V-J signatures. Prospective prediction of ophthalmopathy was tested in an independent validation cohort consisting of about 20 hyperthyroidism patients and 17 patients who later progressed to ophthalmopathy. For training and testing, the roughly 93 patients in the discovery cohort were randomly divided in a 7:3 ratio. In addition, the study compared T-cell repertoires in thyroid tissue and in blood from roughly 6 Graves' hyperthyroidism patients. Following sampling, methimazole starting at 30 mg daily was given to hyperthyroidism patients, and high-dose intravenous methylprednisolone was given to ophthalmopathy patients. Libraries were constructed in a second round of multiplex PCR, after which size selection and purification were performed. Paired-end sequencing of the libraries was performed with 100 bp reads on an Illumina HiSeq2000. Raw data were processed with SOAPnuke, discarding reads with adapters, uncalled bases, mean Phred below 15, or no exact constant-primer or identifier match. COPE v1.2.5 was used to merge high-quality paired reads, and clonotypes were defined as unique nucleotide sequences. MiTCR v1.1 was used to align clonotypes to the IMGT TRBV, TRBD and TRBJ reference segments. Analysis was restricted to V-J combinations with a frequency above 0.0001, which covered 99.2% of repertoires. A TCS score was defined as the ratio of F50 (clonal expansion) to E x V (chaos), with BLOSUM62-based TCRdist applied between CDR3 peptides within each V-J. Welch's t-statistics and random forest reduced around 520 V-J features to about 12, which were used in a naive Bayes classifier (R e1071). No statistical method was used to fix the sample size in advance, and group allocation was not hidden from the investigators. The paper describes TCR Vbeta CDR3 sequencing of more than 120 peripheral blood samples, made up of some 42 ophthalmopathy patients, some 80 hyperthyroidism patients and roughly 17 progressor patients.

The chain joins TRBV7-3 to TRBJ2-3; the D gene remains uncertain. The sequence derives from a woman in her late teens or twenties with Graves disease. Donor details come from another sample of the same person, matched by shared clones. The input for sequencing was peripheral blood mononuclear cells (PBMCs), taken at new diagnosis, from a patient treated with antithyroid drugs. The base sequence is TGTGCCAGCAGCTTAATGCCCACAGATACGCAGTATTTT. Protein translation: CASSLMPTDTQYF.